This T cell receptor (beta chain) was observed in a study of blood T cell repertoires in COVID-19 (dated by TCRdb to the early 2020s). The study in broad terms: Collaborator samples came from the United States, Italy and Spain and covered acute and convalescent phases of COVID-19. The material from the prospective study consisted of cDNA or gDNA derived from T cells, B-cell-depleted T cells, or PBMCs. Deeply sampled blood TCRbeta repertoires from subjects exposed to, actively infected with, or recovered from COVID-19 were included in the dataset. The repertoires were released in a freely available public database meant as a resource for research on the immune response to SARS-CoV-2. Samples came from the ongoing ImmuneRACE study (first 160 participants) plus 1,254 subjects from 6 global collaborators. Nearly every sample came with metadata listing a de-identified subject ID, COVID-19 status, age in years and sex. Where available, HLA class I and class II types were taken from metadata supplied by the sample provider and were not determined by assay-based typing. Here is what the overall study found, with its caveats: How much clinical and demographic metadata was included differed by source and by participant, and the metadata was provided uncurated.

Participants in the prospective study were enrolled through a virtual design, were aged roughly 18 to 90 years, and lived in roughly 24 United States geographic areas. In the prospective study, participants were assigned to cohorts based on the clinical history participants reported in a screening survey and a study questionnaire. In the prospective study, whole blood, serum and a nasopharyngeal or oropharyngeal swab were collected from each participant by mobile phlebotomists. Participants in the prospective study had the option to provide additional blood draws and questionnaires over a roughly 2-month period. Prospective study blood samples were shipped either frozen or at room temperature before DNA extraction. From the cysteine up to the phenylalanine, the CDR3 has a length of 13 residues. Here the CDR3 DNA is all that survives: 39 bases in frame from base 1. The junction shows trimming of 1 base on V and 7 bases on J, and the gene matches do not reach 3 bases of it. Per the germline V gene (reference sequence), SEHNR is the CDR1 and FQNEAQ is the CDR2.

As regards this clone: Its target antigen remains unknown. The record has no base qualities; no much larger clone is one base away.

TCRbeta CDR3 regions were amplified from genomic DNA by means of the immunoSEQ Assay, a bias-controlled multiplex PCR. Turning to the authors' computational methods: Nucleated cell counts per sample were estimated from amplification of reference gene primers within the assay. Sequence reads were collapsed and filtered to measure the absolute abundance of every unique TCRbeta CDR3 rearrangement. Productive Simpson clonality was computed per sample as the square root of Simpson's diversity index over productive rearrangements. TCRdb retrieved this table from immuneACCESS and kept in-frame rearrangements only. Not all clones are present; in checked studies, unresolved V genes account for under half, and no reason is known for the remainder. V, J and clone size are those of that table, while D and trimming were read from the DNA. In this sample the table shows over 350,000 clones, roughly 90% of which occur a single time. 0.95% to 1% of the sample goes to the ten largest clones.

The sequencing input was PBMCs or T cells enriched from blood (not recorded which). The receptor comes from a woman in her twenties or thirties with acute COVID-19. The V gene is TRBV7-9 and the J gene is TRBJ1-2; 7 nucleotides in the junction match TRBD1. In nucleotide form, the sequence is TGTGCCAGCAGCTTAGGAGGGGGCTCTGGCTACACCTTC. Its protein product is CASSLGGGSGYTF.